The 16 T cell receptor beta chains listed next were all sequenced from one sample in a study of patients and donors after allogeneic stem cell transplantation. MiXCR, run by TCRdb on the RT-PCR reads, gives a single entry per CDR3 protein. The data hold some 87,000 distinct CDR3 sequences, with around 48% observed a single time. Material for sequencing was blood, either unsorted or a sorted T cell fraction (not recorded which). The receptors shown here come from a human donor who was either an allogeneic HSCT recipient or a stem cell or donor lymphocyte infusion donor (not recorded which). It is not recorded whose cells these are; they may come from a transplant donor.

This sequence joins TRBV2 and TRBJ1-1; D not certain. From germline, CDR1 is SNHLY and CDR2 FYNNEI. With 8 bases removed from V and 0 bases from J, the gap between germline ends came to 10 bases. The CDR3 covers 13 residues. The CDR3 DNA sequence: TGTGCCAGCGAGCTGACGTTGAACACTGAAGCTTTCTTT. Its translation: CASELTLNTEAFF.

This rearrangement joins TRBV5-1 to TRBJ2-3, with D possibly being TRBD1 or TRBD2 (5 bases each). Trimming cost V 6 bases and J 0 bases, with 17 bases left between them. The CDR3 is 16 residues long. Germline lookup yields CDR1 SGHRS and CDR2 YFSETQ. CDR3 DNA: TGCGCCAGCACCCGAGAGGGGACCTCTAGCACAGATACGCAGTATTTT. Its protein is CASTREGTSSTDTQYF.

The chain combines TRBV7-9 with TRBJ2-3; a weak D match, TRBD2 (5 bases). The germline V gene encodes CDR1 SEHNR and CDR2 FQNEAQ (reference sequence). The germline V and J ends were trimmed by 5 bases and 2 bases, with 17 bases remaining between them. The CDR3 is 16 residues long. CDR3 DNA: TGTGCCAGCAGCAACTACCGGACTGCCTACACAGATACGCAGTATTTT. Residues: CASSNYRTAYTDTQYF.

This clonotype was found a few times. This sequence joins TRBV25-1 and TRBJ1-6, with D perhaps matching TRBD1 (5 bases). V lost 1 base and J 7 bases, leaving 14 bases between the germline ends. The CDR3 loop spans 16 amino acids. Germline CDR1 and CDR2: MGHDK and SYGVNS. DNA of the CDR3: TGTGCCAGCAGTGAATCGCAACAGGCGAACAATTCACCCCTCCACTTT. Translation: CASSESQQANNSPLHF.

The chain links TRBV5-5 to TRBJ1-1; D is ambiguous. Deletions cut 4 bases from V and 6 bases from J, with 7 bases between. CDR3 length: 11 residues. Germline CDR1 is SGHKS and CDR2 is YYEKEE (reference sequence). In DNA, the CDR3 is TGTGCCAGCAGCCTAAACGCTGAAGCTTTCTTT. Translating it yields CASSLNAEAFF.

This clonotype was seen only a few times. The chain has TRBV28 and TRBJ1-6; 8 bases agree with TRBD1. CDR1 and CDR2 (germline): MDHEN, SYDVKM. The V segment lost 3 bases and the J segment 9 bases; nucleotides outside the gene matches: 4. The CDR3 runs 14 residues. The CDR3 loop is CASSFTDRGSPLHF. The CDR3 DNA is TGTGCCAGCAGTTTTACTGACAGGGGTTCACCCCTCCACTTT.

The chain is built from TRBV15 and TRBJ1-4; D gene uncertain. This CDR3 spans 14 amino acids. V was cut by 5 bases and J by 4 bases, with 11 bases left in between. CDR1 LNHNV and CDR2 YYDKDF come from the germline V gene (reference sequence). The CDR3 sequence: CATSVEPRNEKLFF. Here the CDR3 DNA reads TGTGCCACCAGCGTAGAGCCCCGTAATGAAAAACTGTTTTTT.

V gene TRBV20-1 combines with J gene TRBJ1-1; D unresolved. V was shortened by 6 bases and J by 1 base, with 12 bases between the two germline ends. The CDR3 runs 13 residues. Germline values: CDR1 DFQATT, CDR2 SNEGSKA (reference sequence). The CDR3 spells CSARGLGNTEAFF. CDR3 in DNA: TGCAGTGCCCGTGGGTTGGGGAACACTGAAGCTTTCTTT.

V gene TRBV28 combines with J gene TRBJ1-5; D might be TRBD1 (6 bases). This CDR3 is built from 15 residues. Deletions cut 6 bases from V and 2 bases from J, with 14 bases between. Germline V gene sequence: CDR1 MDHEN, CDR2 SYDVKM. The CDR3 DNA sequence: TGTGCCAGCAGATCCGGGACAAGTGGCAATCAGCCCCAGCATTTT. As protein: CASRSGTSGNQPQHF.

The chain links TRBV28 to TRBJ2-7; D perhaps matches TRBD2 (6 bases). Germline V gene lookup returns CDR1 MDHEN and CDR2 SYDVKM. V dropped 6 bases and J dropped 7 bases, with 19 bases sitting between them. This CDR3 spans 14 amino acids. The CDR3 nucleotides are TGTGCCAGCAGACCCCGCGGGAACCCGGGGGAGCAGTACTTC. This codes for CASRPRGNPGEQYF.

This clonotype was picked up a small number of times. The chain recombines TRBV29-1 with TRBJ1-2, with D possibly TRBD1 on 5 matching bases. From germline, CDR1 is SQVTM and CDR2 ANQGSEA. There are 12 residues in the CDR3. Trimming removed 0 bases at V and 6 bases at J, with 8 bases between. The CDR3 reads CSVEDRADGYTF. The CDR3 DNA reads TGCAGCGTTGAAGACAGGGCGGATGGCTACACCTTC.

V usage is TRBV12-3 or TRBV12-4 and J usage is TRBJ1-6; D gene unclear. CDR3 length: 12 residues. Trimming left V 1 base short and J 8 bases short, with 3 bases between. The CDR3 spells CASSLVYSPLHF. The CDR3 region has the DNA TGTGCCAGCAGTTTAGTTTATTCACCCCTCCACTTT.

This chain uses TRBV4-3 with TRBJ1-2; TRBD1 agrees at 8 bases. The CDR3 is made up of 15 amino acids. Germline CDR1 is LGHNA and CDR2 is YSLEER. J was trimmed by 4 bases and V by 4 bases; bases with no gene match: 8. CDR3: CASSPGQGEVYGYTF. The CDR3 region has the DNA TGCGCCAGCAGCCCAGGACAGGGAGAGGTCTATGGCTACACCTTC.

This clonotype was found a few times. V gene TRBV12-3 or TRBV12-4 combines with J gene TRBJ1-1, with 7 bases lining up with TRBD1. Trimming cost V 5 bases and J 1 base; bases outside gene matches: 10. The CDR3 consists of 16 residues. CDR3 region: CASSPHLDRANTEAFF. CDR3 DNA sequence: TGTGCCAGCAGTCCCCATCTAGACAGGGCGAACACTGAAGCTTTCTTT.

The rearrangement links TRBV20-1 to TRBJ2-1; D possibly uses TRBD1 or TRBD2 (6 bases each). Trimming removed 5 bases at V and 8 bases at J, with 16 bases between. Germline CDR1 and CDR2: DFQATT and SNEGSKA (reference sequence). The CDR3 loop spans 13 amino acids. The CDR3 region has the DNA TGCAGTGCTTTAGGGGGGAGAACCCATGAGCAGTTCTTC. Amino acid sequence: CSALGGRTHEQFF.

The chain employs TRBV20-1 and TRBJ2-1; the match to TRBD2 covers 9 bases. Looked up from germline, CDR1 is DFQATT and CDR2 is SNEGSKA (reference sequence). Unmatched junction bases numbered 7, after V lost 2 bases and J lost 2 bases. The CDR3 runs 16 residues. Written as DNA, the CDR3 is TGCAGTGCTAGACCCCCGGCTAGCGGGACCTACAATGAGCAGTTCTTC. Translation: CSARPPASGTYNEQFF.